This is a list of T cell receptor beta chains from one sample in a study of PD-1 blockade in classical Hodgkin lymphoma. Assay used: immunoSEQ multiplex PCR; TCRdb lists only in-frame clones, some missing. The sample lists tens of thousands of clones, 90% to 95% occurring once. The sequenced sample was peripheral blood mononuclear cells (PBMCs), obtained before the fourth cycle of nivolumab. Every receptor here comes from a human donor with classical Hodgkin lymphoma. Each CDR3 is given with its conserved first and last residue.

v_call cdr3_aa
TRBV29-1 CSVVGEGRRETQYF
TRBV23-1 CASSQSTHPGNSGVHEQFF
TRBV9 CASSVASGGMGGNTIYF
TRBV10-3 CAISEGRKYNEQFF
TRBV2 CASMWELAGVGEQYF
TRBV18 CASSRREGSYEQYF
TRBV6-4 CASSEAPLGTQYF
TRBV5-6 CASSLYDRAYEQYF
TRBV7-2 CASSPRGASGNTIYF
TRBV7-9 CASAARDRSYEQYF
TRBV5-6 CASSGDRVDEKLFF
TRBV2 CASSGRNRVAGNTIYF
TRBV7-8 CASSMQGPLTSLNEQFF
TRBV27 CASSLWVPGMNTEAFF
TRBV11-2 CASSPDRVGYEQYF
TRBV6-6 CASVSLGAGANVLTF
TRBV19 CASSRGTGRGAISNQPQHF
TRBV18 CASSAGRVPLSYEQYF
TRBV7-2 CASSPEGGPYEQYF
TRBV9 CASSPDGAKNIQYF
TRBV6-1 CASSDRLAGSYEQYF
TRBV7-8 CASSLGDEQFF
TRBV29-1 CSVEVRGLETQYF
TRBV25-1 CASSVEAEAQETQYF
TRBV28 CASTLLPGQGSEGYTF
TRBV7-9 CASSFFTDTDTQYF